The clone carrying this TCR beta chain was picked up a small number of times. Its antigen is not identified. This entry belongs to a study of T cell repertoires in cytomegalovirus infection. About the research overall: CMV infection together with matching HLA type was indicated by public TCR beta signatures.

Study conclusions and caveats: HLA-C-restricted CMV clonotypes gave the most frequent clonotype in two of eight donors. Summed frequency of shared TCR beta families picked out CMV carriers who also had the relevant HLA.

Using its own MiXCR run on the reads, TCRdb lists one record per CDR3 protein. The table lists some 220,000 distinct CDR3 sequences, more than 9% of them singletons. CDR3 length: 12 residues. The V gene end was trimmed by 1 base and the J gene end by 9 bases; junction bases not matched to a gene: 3. Germline V lookup: CDR1 SEHNR, CDR2 FQNEAQ (reference sequence). This TCR was sampled from a human donor in good health (CMV status not recorded). Some clones in this sample may be carry-over from other donors' samples. The J gene is TRBJ2-7, the V gene TRBV7-9; 7 bases agree with TRBD1. The sequencing input was PBMCs. The CDR3 DNA is TGTGCCAGCAGCTTAGGGGACAGAACGCAGTACTTC. It translates to CASSLGDRTQYF.